This passage covers 28 T cell receptor beta chains from one sample sequenced in a study of CD8 T cells in ankylosing spondylitis. Each CDR3 protein is one row after TCRdb ran MiXCR on the 5' RACE reads. Among roughly 260,000 distinct CDR3 sequences listed, around 20% were seen once. Sequencing was carried out using blood, either unsorted or a sorted T cell fraction (not recorded which). These TCRs come from a male donor with ankylosing spondylitis or in good health (not recorded which).

This clonotype was seen repeatedly, ten times or more. V usage is TRBV28 and J usage is TRBJ2-7; 7 bases match TRBD1. Germline CDR1 and CDR2: MDHEN and SYDVKM. The V gene end was trimmed by 5 bases and the J gene end by 2 bases; junction bases not matched to a gene: 12. CDR3 length: 16 amino acids. Here the CDR3 reads CASSRSGGPRAYEQYV. In nucleotides, the CDR3 is TGTGCCAGCAGTCGTTCAGGGGGTCCGAGGGCCTACGAGCAGTACGTC.

The chain carries TRBV12-3 or TRBV12-4 and TRBJ1-1; TRBD1 matches at 7 bases. Trimming removed 3 bases from V and 3 bases from J; junction bases left unmatched: 1. The CDR3 covers 13 residues. In DNA, the CDR3 is TGTGCCAGCAGTTTTGACAGGGACACTGAAGCTTTCTTT. Protein: CASSFDRDTEAFF.

The V gene is TRBV3-1, the J gene TRBJ2-1; no definite D call. V gave up 4 bases and J gave up 0 bases, with 10 bases separating them. The CDR3 consists of 15 residues. CDR1 and CDR2 from the germline V gene are LGHDT and YNNKEL (reference sequence). The CDR3 sequence is CASSPAWGSYNEQFF. Written as DNA, the CDR3 is TGTGCCAGCAGCCCGGCCTGGGGCTCCTACAATGAGCAGTTCTTC.

The chain uses TRBV29-1 and TRBJ1-6; D not certain. This CDR3 region has 18 residues. Trimming took off 0 bases at V and 8 bases at J, with 23 bases between the two ends. Germline V lookup: CDR1 SQVTM, CDR2 ANQGSEA. The CDR3 region is CSVEDMGWNRRNDSPLHF. In DNA, the CDR3 is TGCAGCGTTGAAGACATGGGCTGGAACAGACGAAATGATTCACCCCTCCACTTT.

The chain couples TRBV28 to TRBJ1-5; D might be TRBD1 (6 bases). The CDR3 has 14 residues. Germline loops: CDR1 MDHEN, CDR2 SYDVKM. V was trimmed by 3 bases and J by 6 bases, leaving 12 bases between them. The CDR3 DNA sequence: TGTGCCAGCAGTTTTGGGCAGGGGCGTCAGCCCCAGCATTTT. As protein: CASSFGQGRQPQHF.

This clonotype showed up just a few times. The chain couples TRBV5-6 to TRBJ2-5, with D possibly TRBD1 on 6 matching bases. Trimming stripped 4 bases from V and 5 bases from J, with 12 bases between. The CDR3 runs to 13 residues. Germline assignment: CDR1 SGHDT and CDR2 YYEEEE. DNA for the CDR3: TGTGCCAGCAGCAACAGGGCCGGGGAGACCCAGTACTTC. It encodes CASSNRAGETQYF.

This clonotype was recorded a few times. Compared with germline, one end of the junction differs, possibly owing to a read error. The V and J genes are TRBV10-1 and TRBJ2-5; no reliable D call. Per the germline V gene, CDR1 is WNHNN and CDR2 is SYGVQD (reference sequence). The CDR3 runs 13 residues. The CDR3 DNA reads as TGCGCCAGCAGCCAACATGGCCAAGGGACCCAGTACTTC. Its translation: CASSQHGQGTQYF.

This clonotype was observed at least ten times. CDR3 loop: CSVGGTASSGKVQYF. CDR3 nucleotides: TGCAGCGTTGGTGGGACAGCGTCTAGCGGGAAAGTGCAGTATTTT. The chain joins TRBV29-1 to TRBJ2-3; 9 nucleotides line up with TRBD2. The CDR3 extends over 15 amino acids. Germline values: CDR1 SQVTM, CDR2 ANQGSEA. The junction had 16 bases not matched to a gene; V was cut back by 4 bases and J by 11 bases.

This clonotype was counted only a few times. This chain joins TRBV20-1 and TRBJ1-6; a possible D gene is TRBD1 (5 bases). The CDR3 sequence is 16 residues long. The V gene lost 5 bases and the J gene lost 2 bases, with 16 bases spanning the gap. CDR1 and CDR2 (germline): DFQATT, SNEGSKA (reference sequence). This CDR3 reads CSAPGGAGTYNSPLHF. DNA for the CDR3: TGCAGTGCTCCCGGAGGGGCAGGCACCTATAATTCACCCCTCCACTTT.

J is TRBJ2-1 and V is TRBV29-1, with D possibly TRBD2 on 5 matching bases. CDR3 length equals 12 residues. Germline loops: CDR1 SQVTM, CDR2 ANQGSEA. V dropped 4 bases and J dropped 7 bases, with 11 bases sitting between them. The CDR3 loop is CSVGVTGNEQFF. DNA for the CDR3: TGCAGCGTTGGGGTTACGGGAAATGAGCAGTTCTTC.

V is TRBV7-3 and J is TRBJ2-4; the D is unclear. Germline lookup yields CDR1 SGHTA and CDR2 FQGTGA. The CDR3 is made up of 15 amino acids. Trimming took off 5 bases at V and 7 bases at J, with 18 bases between the two ends. Here the CDR3 reads CASSLQWQAANIQYF. The CDR3 DNA sequence: TGTGCCAGCAGCCTACAGTGGCAGGCGGCGAACATTCAGTACTTC.

There are many counts of this clonotype. The chain links TRBV12-3 or TRBV12-4 to TRBJ2-2; no clear D gene. The CDR3 consists of 17 residues. Trimming shortened V by 2 bases and J by 0 bases, and 13 bases separated the two germline ends. The CDR3 sequence is CASSLRSIATNTGELFF. In nucleotides, the CDR3 is TGTGCCAGCAGTTTAAGGTCGATCGCCACGAACACCGGGGAGCTGTTTTTT.

The genes are TRBV28 and TRBJ2-5; D is perhaps TRBD2 (5 bases). The V gene's germline CDR1 is MDHEN and CDR2 SYDVKM. The CDR3 runs 13 residues. With 2 bases removed from V and 4 bases from J, the gap between germline ends came to 8 bases. CDR3 nucleotide sequence: TGTGCCAGCAGTTTAACTAGTCCAGAGACCCAGTACTTC. It encodes CASSLTSPETQYF. Complete variable domain (other parts from reference TRBV28 and TRBJ2-5): DVKVTQSSRYLVKRTGEKVFLECVQDMDHENMFWYRQDPGLGLRLIYFSYDVKMKEKGDIPEGYSVSREKKERFSLILESASTNQTSMYLCASSLTSPETQYFGPGTRLLVL.

In its sample, this clonotype was seen a few times. The rearrangement joins TRBV5-1 to TRBJ2-3; the D call may be TRBD1 or TRBD2 (6 bases each). This CDR3 has 15 residues. Germline values: CDR1 SGHRS, CDR2 YFSETQ. The germline V and J ends were trimmed by 1 base and 1 base, with 10 bases remaining between them. The chain's CDR3 is CASSLWGAGTDTQYF. DNA of the CDR3: TGCGCCAGCAGCTTGTGGGGGGCCGGCACAGATACGCAGTATTTT.

This clonotype was picked up a small number of times. The rearrangement joins TRBV6-5 to TRBJ2-2; 8 bases fit TRBD1. CDR1 and CDR2 from the germline V gene are MNHEY and SVGAGI. J was trimmed by 4 bases and V by 2 bases; bases with no gene match: 9. CDR3 length: 17 amino acids. CDR3 sequence: CASSYRTGIVFTGELFF. CDR3 nucleotides: TGTGCCAGCAGTTACAGGACAGGGATTGTCTTCACCGGGGAGCTGTTTTTT.

CDR3 DNA: TGCGCCAGCAGCTGGGGTTCTTCAGCGGGGGCCAATGAGCAGTTCTTC. It yields the protein CASSWGSSAGANEQFF. The chain links TRBV5-1 to TRBJ2-1, with TRBD2 matching over 8 bases. Germline V CDR1 and CDR2: SGHRS, YFSETQ. The junction had 11 bases not matched to a gene; V was cut back by 3 bases and J by 6 bases. This CDR3 contains 16 residues.

V is TRBV5-1 and J is TRBJ2-5; D unresolved. Germline V CDR1 and CDR2: SGHRS, YFSETQ. V lost 0 bases and J 4 bases, leaving 16 bases between the germline ends. The CDR3 is made up of 16 amino acids. The DNA for the CDR3 is TGCGCCAGCAGCTTGGCCCTTCAGGCATATGGAGAGACCCAGTACTTC. Amino acid sequence: CASSLALQAYGETQYF.

The chain's CDR3 is CATSQRGQGAEKLFF. In DNA, the CDR3 is TGTGCCACCAGTCAAAGAGGTCAGGGGGCTGAAAAACTGTTTTTT. V and J are TRBV15 and TRBJ1-4; 8 nucleotides match TRBD1. Looked up from germline, CDR1 is LNHNV and CDR2 is YYDKDF (reference sequence). Trimming took 6 bases from V and 7 from J; bases not matched to a gene: 10. CDR3 size: 15 residues.

This clonotype was detected a few times. For the CDR3, the DNA is TGTGCCAGCAGTTTAGTAGGGGGTTTCGGTCAGCCCCAGCATTTT. Amino acids: CASSLVGGFGQPQHF. The gene calls are TRBV27 and TRBJ1-5, with a tentative D call TRBD1 (6 bases). CDR1 and CDR2 (germline): MNHEY, SMNVEV (reference sequence). With 2 bases removed from V and 6 bases from J, the gap between germline ends came to 14 bases. This CDR3 spans 15 amino acids.

This clonotype has more than one count but fewer than ten. The gene calls are TRBV5-4 and TRBJ2-5; 7 positions match TRBD1. J lost 4 bases, V lost 1 base, and 7 bases had no gene match. Germline V CDR1 and CDR2: SGHNT, YYREEE (reference sequence). This CDR3 region has 15 residues. The CDR3 DNA sequence: TGTGCCAGCAGCTTGAACAATTACAGGGGAGAGACCCAGTACTTC. Translated, it gives CASSLNNYRGETQYF.

The chain combines TRBV5-1 with TRBJ2-6; the D call may be TRBD1 or TRBD2 (5 bases each). V lost 4 bases, J lost 1 base, and 9 bases lay in between. There are 15 residues in the CDR3. The germline V gene has CDR1 SGHRS and CDR2 YFSETQ. The CDR3 region is CASSRGGSGANVLTF. Written as DNA, the CDR3 is TGCGCCAGCAGCCGTGGGGGTTCTGGGGCCAACGTCCTGACTTTC.

This clonotype was recorded at least ten times. V gene TRBV20-1 combines with J gene TRBJ2-7; the D is unclear. The V gene lost 3 bases and the J gene lost 3 bases, with 12 bases spanning the gap. The CDR3 is 13 amino acids. Germline CDR1 DFQATT, CDR2 SNEGSKA (reference sequence). CDR3 loop: CSASFVTHYEQYV. CDR3 nucleotides: TGCAGTGCTAGTTTCGTAACCCACTACGAGCAGTACGTC.

This clonotype was seen a few times. The rearrangement links TRBV28 to TRBJ2-1; D call uncertain. The CDR3 is 14 residues long. V lost 5 bases, J lost 6 bases, and 14 bases lay in between. CDR1 is MDHEN, CDR2 SYDVKM, per germline. The CDR3 is CASSRNGQRNEQFF. The CDR3 DNA sequence: TGTGCCAGCAGTCGGAACGGGCAGCGCAATGAGCAGTTCTTC.

There are a few counts of this clonotype. The chain recombines TRBV6-5 with TRBJ2-1, with unresolved D. Per germline, CDR1 MNHEY and CDR2 SVGAGI. The V end was cut by 0 bases, the J end by 9 bases, with 12 bases between. CDR3 size: 14 residues. CDR3: CASSYSAGDGEQFF. CDR3 DNA: TGTGCCAGCAGTTACTCGGCTGGAGACGGTGAGCAGTTCTTC.

This clonotype appeared many times. V is TRBV29-1 and J is TRBJ2-7, with D perhaps TRBD2 (5 bases). The V gene lost 0 bases and the J gene lost 3 bases, with 12 bases spanning the gap. The CDR3 is made up of 14 amino acids. Germline V CDR1 and CDR2: SQVTM, ANQGSEA. Written as DNA, the CDR3 is TGCAGCGTTGAAGACCCAAGCGGCTTCTACGAGCAGTACGTC. This gives the protein CSVEDPSGFYEQYV.

J is TRBJ2-1 and V is TRBV2; 7 bases match TRBD2. CDR3 length: 11 amino acids. In germline, CDR1 is SNHLY, CDR2 FYNNEI. The V gene end was trimmed by 5 bases and the J gene end by 9 bases; junction bases not matched to a gene: 1. The CDR3 sequence is CASSSSGEQFF. The CDR3 nucleotides are TGTGCCAGCAGTTCTAGCGGTGAGCAGTTCTTC.

This clonotype was picked up a small number of times. V and J are TRBV5-1 and TRBJ2-3; 7 positions agree with TRBD2. J gave up 3 bases and V 3 bases, and 7 bases lay outside the gene matches. The CDR3 has 15 amino acids. CDR1 and CDR2 from the germline V gene are SGHRS and YFSETQ. The CDR3 here is CASSWPSGNTDTQYF. The CDR3 bases are TGCGCCAGCAGCTGGCCTAGCGGTAATACAGATACGCAGTATTTT.

At least ten counts were recorded for this clonotype. V is TRBV7-3 and J is TRBJ1-6, with D possibly TRBD1 on 5 matching bases. Trimming pared 3 bases from V and 8 bases from J, leaving 11 bases between. The CDR3 length is 14 residues. Germline V gene sequence: CDR1 SGHTA, CDR2 FQGTGA. CDR3 in DNA: TGTGCCAGCAGCTTGAGGCCGGGGGATTCACCCCTCCACTTT. It codes for CASSLRPGDSPLHF.